This TCR beta chain was documented in a study of T cell responses to AZD1222 COVID-19 vaccine. Whole-study results and caveats: Every sample of the repertoires postdated the peak T cell response.

This CDR3 spans 15 amino acids. The ends were cut back, 3 bases at V and 5 bases at J, with 14 bases in the middle. CDR1 LNHNV and CDR2 YYDKDF come from the germline V gene (reference sequence). This clone was observed a few times. Its antigen remains unknown. This table comes from immunoSEQ multiplex PCR, and its TCRdb copy is limited to in-frame clones, with some not included. The sample has 120,000 to 150,000 clones; 91% are singletons. The receptor comes from an adult in good health. The chain is built from TRBV15 and TRBJ1-3, with D tentatively TRBD1 (5 bases). Sequencing was performed on peripheral blood, taken on day 0 of AZD1222 vaccination. The CDR3 nucleotides read TGTGCCACCAGCAGTAGGCAGGGAGGTAGAAACACCATATATTTT. This codes for CATSSRQGGRNTIYF.